This is a list of T cell receptor beta chains from one sample in a study of early T cells in non-severe SARS-CoV-2 infection. MiXCR was run by TCRdb on the 5' RACE reads, yielding one entry per CDR3 protein. The sample yields under 85,000 distinct CDR3 sequences, about 14% seen once. This specimen was whole blood, taken at baseline. These receptors came from an adult who was a healthcare worker with PCR-confirmed SARS-CoV-2 infection or an uninfected control (not recorded which). Both conserved end residues are part of each CDR3.

>TRBV18|TRBJ2-5|17
CASSPRYGGKYQETQYF
>TRBV7-8|TRBJ2-2|13
CASSWRVTGELFF
>TRBV4-2|TRBJ1-1|14
CASSQGGVDTEAFF
>TRBV28|TRBJ2-7|15
CASSSTGTAFQMQYF
>TRBV6-1|TRBJ1-2|10
CASSVYGYTF
>TRBV2|TRBJ1-3|14
CASSGGISGNTIYF
>TRBV6-6|TRBJ2-7|14
CASSPAGGVYEQYF
>TRBV7-6|TRBJ2-5|15
CASSSFGLAQETQYF
>TRBV28|TRBJ1-2|14
CASSPRRSIYGYTF
>TRBV7-9|TRBJ2-3|13
CASSFYRGDTQYF
>TRBV6-6|TRBJ2-1|13
CASSADSYNEQFF
>TRBV7-6|TRBJ2-2|14
CASSGGPGTGELFF
>TRBV24-1|TRBJ1-5|13
CATSDGRYQPQHF
>TRBV18|TRBJ1-5|15
CASSPRRGRDQPQHF
>TRBV27|TRBJ2-1|14
CASSSLAAFNEQFF
>TRBV7-2|TRBJ2-1|16
CASSPQVAGSGDEQFF
>TRBV6-6|TRBJ2-7|14
CASSYLAGGFEQYF
>TRBV6-5|TRBJ1-3|16
CASSYSVLSSGNTIYF
>TRBV29-1|TRBJ2-1|16
CSVWGLGAGLSNEQFF
>TRBV14|TRBJ1-1|17
CASSGAPGTPRETEAFF
>TRBV14|TRBJ2-2|16
CASSLQGGINTGELFF
>TRBV19|TRBJ2-1|16
CASRGMPGQSGNEQFF
>TRBV5-1|TRBJ2-7|15
CASSREAGGSYEQYF
>TRBV7-9|TRBJ2-1|15
CASSLGPGLANEQFF
>TRBV30|TRBJ2-7|13
CAWSRGTVYEQYF
>TRBV11-2|TRBJ2-5|15
CASSLGQAEGETQYF
>TRBV7-6|TRBJ2-4|15
CASSPGGSGSDIQYF
>TRBV6-5|TRBJ2-3|14
CASRLLGGPDTQYF
>TRBV7-6|TRBJ2-3|14
CASSLGANTDTQYF
>TRBV2|TRBJ1-2|15
CASSEIQAPSYGYTF
>TRBV28|TRBJ1-1|14
CASSSPPQSNEAFF
>TRBV19|TRBJ2-2|16
CASSIPGAPNTGELFF
>TRBV7-2|TRBJ2-1|15
CASSLGASAYNEQFF
>TRBV7-9|TRBJ1-6|15
CASSLGQNYNSPLHF
>TRBV7-9|TRBJ2-7|13
CASEGTSGYEQYF
>TRBV12-3/TRBV12-4|TRBJ2-3|15
CASSLRYRGTDTQYF
>TRBV28|TRBJ2-7|15
CASSSLGPSSYEQYF
>TRBV7-8|TRBJ1-4|15
CASSLHWSHNEKLFF
>TRBV28|TRBJ2-3|17
CASSPQTSGSGPDTQYF
>TRBV20-1|TRBJ1-1|11
CSARQGTEAFF
>TRBV7-2|TRBJ1-1|13
CASSRDRNTEAFF
>TRBV7-6|TRBJ2-3|14
CASSREEGLDTQYF
>TRBV10-3|TRBJ2-7|13
CAISDPTGVEQYF
>TRBV7-2|TRBJ2-1|13
CASSLSRPSEQFF
>TRBV25-1|TRBJ1-1|13
CASCSGVNTEAFF
>TRBV14|TRBJ2-1|16
CASSQGRLAGPHEQFF
>TRBV5-4|TRBJ1-2|11
CASSLGHGYTF
>TRBV12-3/TRBV12-4|TRBJ2-3|16
CASRPGQGWGTDTQYF
>TRBV10-3|TRBJ1-2|14
CAISEGGQGYGYTF
>TRBV29-1|TRBJ1-4|16
CSGLGTGAAPGEKLFF
>TRBV7-8|TRBJ2-5|15
CASSFSGRSQETQYF